One TCR beta chain is described in this entry. Its antigen remains unknown. This sample was included in a study of T cell responses to AZD1222 COVID-19 vaccine. General study findings and limits: No day 14 peak samples; only post-peak repertoires were characterized. A mostly white British donor set with more females was recruited, and clonal diversity was possibly underestimated. Nearly half of spike-specific TCRs reportedly target variant regions that are unmutated in the B.1.351 and B.1.1.7 variants.

Produced via immunoSEQ multiplex PCR; TCRdb's table is partial and in-frame only. The sample lists more than 85,000 clones; 82% were seen once. Trimming removed 6 bases from V and 1 base from J, with 9 bases in between. CDR1 and CDR2 (germline): LNHDA, SQIVND (reference sequence). CDR3 length: 13 amino acids. Sequenced here: peripheral blood, sampled on day 0 of AZD1222 vaccination. This receptor was identified in an adult in good health. V is TRBV19 and J is TRBJ1-1; D not certain. In nucleotides, the CDR3 is TGTGCCAGTAGCGCGAATACGAACACTGAAGCTTTCTTT. It yields the protein CASSANTNTEAFF. Full variable domain (remainder filled in from reference TRBV19 and TRBJ1-1): DGGITQSPKYLFRKEGQNVTLSCEQNLNHDAMYWYRQDPGQGLRLIYYSQIVNDFQKGDIAEGYSVSREKKESFPLTVTSAQKNPTAFYLCASSANTNTEAFFGQGTRLTVV.